This T cell receptor (beta chain) was sequenced for a study of response to subunit inactivated influenza vaccine. Study-level results: Researchers suggested that each seasonal influenza vaccination recruits few new T cells.

Deletions cut 4 bases from V and 5 bases from J, with 13 bases between. CDR3 size: 14 residues. The germline V gene encodes CDR1 MNHEY and CDR2 SVGAGI. TCRdb passed the RT-PCR reads through MiXCR, listing each CDR3 protein once. The top ten clones hold approximately 10% of a sample with about 780,000 distinct CDR3 sequences, about 18% of them seen once. Details on this clonotype: Its cognate antigen is unknown.

This specimen was PBMCs from blood, taken 4 to 6 days after vaccination. The clonotype originates from a man aged 45-65 years who received an inactivated influenza vaccine. The chain carries TRBV6-5 and TRBJ2-3; D call uncertain. CDR3 in DNA: TGTGCCAGCAGTTCCCTCATTGGGATAGATACGCAGTATTTT. Protein product: CASSSLIGIDTQYF.